The 4 T cell receptor beta chains given below trace back to one sample, sequenced in a study of cytomegalovirus exposure and HLA in healthy donors. Primers for the PCR totalled 60 Vbeta and 13 Jbeta. The protocol was immunoSEQ multiplex PCR, while the TCRdb copy is restricted to in-frame clones and leaves out a portion. The data hold under 200,000 clones, with about three quarters observed a single time. Sequencing input: PBMCs. These TCRs come from a woman in her 40s in good health and CMV-seropositive.

This chain uses TRBV19 with TRBJ1-4; 9 positions match TRBD1. J lost 6 bases, V lost 6 bases, and 8 bases had no gene match. CDR3 size: 15 residues. Germline CDR1 is LNHDA and CDR2 is SQIVND (reference sequence). In DNA form, the CDR3 reads TGTGCCAGTAGCGCAACCGGGACAGGGTATGAAAAACTGTTTTTT. As protein: CASSATGTGYEKLFF.

The chain combines TRBV10-3 with TRBJ1-5; D might be TRBD1 (5 bases). The germline V gene encodes CDR1 ENHRY and CDR2 SYGVKD. CDR3 length: 12 residues. V was cut by 10 bases and J by 7 bases, with 14 bases left in between. The CDR3 DNA is TGTGCCACGCAGGGCCTCGGACAGCCCCAGCATTTT. Encoded protein: CATQGLGQPQHF.

The chain has TRBV30 and TRBJ2-7; TRBD1 matches at 9 bases. The J segment lost 5 bases and the V segment lost 7 bases, leaving 6 bases of the junction unmatched. This CDR3 spans 12 amino acids. Germline values: CDR1 GTSNPN, CDR2 SVGIG (reference sequence). The CDR3 DNA is TGTGCCTTAGGACAGGGGTCCCACGAGCAGTACTTC. Its translation: CALGQGSHEQYF.

The chain recombines TRBV7-6 with TRBJ2-1; the D is unclear. Trimming shortened V by 1 base and J by 5 bases, and 6 bases separated the two germline ends. Per germline, CDR1 SGHVS and CDR2 FNYEAQ. The CDR3 is 13 residues long. The DNA for the CDR3 is TGTGCCAGCAGCTTAGGGCAGAACAATGAGCAGTTCTTC. It encodes CASSLGQNNEQFF.